Shown below are 5 T cell receptor beta chains from a single sample sequenced in a study of cytomegalovirus exposure and HLA in healthy donors. This PCR relied on a set of 60 Vbeta primers and 13 Jbeta primers. TCRdb's copy holds only in-frame clones and misses some; the assay was immunoSEQ multiplex PCR. In the table there are fewer than 200,000 clones, roughly 70% of which are singletons. The specimen was PBMCs. The source of these receptors is a man aged 40-49 years in good health and CMV-seropositive.

The genes are TRBV7-9 and TRBJ1-1, with 7 bases aligning to TRBD1. The CDR3 loop spans 13 amino acids. V shed 1 base and J 6 bases; nucleotides not matched to a gene: 2. Germline V gene data show CDR1 as SEHNR and CDR2 as FQNEAQ (reference sequence). The CDR3 sequence is CASSLEQGSEAFF. CDR3 bases: TGTGCCAGCAGCTTAGAACAGGGGTCTGAAGCTTTCTTT.

This clone was counted only a few times. This sequence joins TRBV27 and TRBJ1-2; TRBD1 agrees at 8 bases. CDR1 and CDR2 from the germline V gene are MNHEY and SMNVEV (reference sequence). Losses at the gene ends were 6 bases for V and 8 bases for J; bases not matched to a gene: 5. The CDR3 has 12 residues. CDR3 sequence reads: CASRLTGEGYTF. The CDR3 DNA follows: TGTGCCAGCAGATTGACAGGGGAGGGCTACACCTTC.

This clone has only a few counts. This chain uses TRBV6-6 with TRBJ2-5, with 12 bases that match TRBD1. After removal of 6 bases from V and 5 bases from J, the junction contained 10 bases not matched to a gene. Germline CDR1 and CDR2: MNHNY and SVGAGI (reference sequence). This CDR3 is built from 16 residues. Here the CDR3 reads CASRPTGTGGRETQYF. CDR3 nucleotides: TGTGCCAGCAGACCTACCGGGACAGGGGGCCGGGAGACCCAGTACTTC.

V usage is TRBV19 and J usage is TRBJ2-1, with D perhaps matching TRBD2 (5 bases). The CDR3 runs 13 residues. V lost 3 bases and J lost 8, with 11 bases in between. CDR1 LNHDA and CDR2 SQIVND come from the germline V gene (reference sequence). CDR3 sequence (DNA): TGTGCCAGTAGTATCTTGGAGAGGGATGAGCAGTTCTTC. Its translation: CASSILERDEQFF.

This chain uses TRBV4-3 with TRBJ2-5; D not certain. The CDR3 has 15 residues. The germline V gene encodes CDR1 LGHNA and CDR2 YSLEER. Trimming took 0 bases from V and 0 from J, leaving 8 bases between them. CDR3 region: CASSQDFGYQETQYF. CDR3 sequence (DNA): TGCGCCAGCAGCCAAGATTTCGGGTACCAAGAGACCCAGTACTTC.